This passage covers 3 T cell receptor beta chains from one sample sequenced in a study of regulatory T cells in long-lasting Graves disease. The TCR beta library used iRepertoire HTBI primers with Arm-PCR amplification of CDR3. MiXCR, applied by TCRdb to the multiplex PCR reads, yields one record per CDR3 protein. This sample has about 610,000 distinct CDR3 sequences, with 15% to 20% found just once. The sample's time point: newly diagnosed GD, antithyroid drugs for less than 3 months. The TCR library was prepared using RNA isolated from PBMCs. The sample also formed part of further work on T cells in Graves' hyperthyroidism and ophthalmopathy.

The sequences come from peripheral blood mononuclear cells (PBMCs), collected at new diagnosis, from a patient treated with antithyroid drugs. Receptors originate from a man aged 18-30 years with Graves disease.

The sample holds many counts of this clonotype. The gene calls are TRBV6-1 and TRBJ2-3; 9 positions agree with TRBD2. The CDR3 sequence is 15 residues long. Per the germline V gene, CDR1 is MNHNS and CDR2 is SASEGT. J gave up 3 bases and V 2 bases, and 3 bases lay outside the gene matches. In DNA form, the CDR3 reads TGTGCCAGCAGTGAACTGCGGGAGGGAACAGATACGCAGTATTTT. Encoded protein: CASSELREGTDTQYF.

This clonotype was counted a few times. The chain is built from TRBV18 and TRBJ1-2, with 7 bases fitting TRBD1. Trimming removed 8 bases from V and 4 bases from J; junction bases left unmatched: 10. The CDR3 length is 14 residues. From germline, CDR1 is KGHSH and CDR2 LQKENI. The CDR3 loop reads CASSPRQGTYGYTF. The CDR3 DNA reads as TGTGCCAGCAGCCCCAGACAGGGCACCTATGGCTACACCTTC.

The CDR3 sequence is CASSFRTGMRYEQYF. CDR3 coding DNA: TGTGCCAGCAGCTTTAGAACAGGGATGCGGTACGAGCAGTACTTC. This chain connects TRBV27 to TRBJ2-7; possible D gene TRBD1, 6 bases. Germline CDR1 reads MNHEY; CDR2 reads SMNVEV (reference sequence). V lost 6 bases and J lost 4, with 19 bases in between. This CDR3 is 15 amino acids long.